These 15 T cell receptor beta chains were all obtained from the same sample, sequenced in a study of blood T cell repertoires in COVID-19. Sequencing used immunoSEQ multiplex PCR; TCRdb keeps in-frame clones, though not all of them. The table lists about 300,000 clones, less than 85% of them singletons. The sample comprised peripheral blood. All receptors derive from a human donor with COVID-19, enrolled during active disease. The donor label of this sample is uncertain.

The chain combines TRBV19 with TRBJ2-1; weak D call: TRBD2 (5 bases). The CDR3 loop spans 16 amino acids. V was trimmed by 6 bases and J by 0 bases, leaving 15 bases between them. From germline, CDR1 is LNHDA and CDR2 SQIVND (reference sequence). CDR3 nucleotides: TGTGCCAGTAGACCTCAGGAAGCGGTCTCCTACAATGAGCAGTTCTTC. This gives the protein CASRPQEAVSYNEQFF.

This chain links TRBV4-1 with TRBJ2-1, with 7 positions matching TRBD1. This CDR3 region has 15 residues. With 0 bases clipped from V and 13 bases from J, the junction kept 12 bases outside the gene matches. Per the germline V gene, CDR1 is MGHRA and CDR2 is YSYEKL. The CDR3 DNA follows: TGCGCCAGCAGCCAAGATGAACTCCTAGCAGGGGGACAGTTCTTC. It encodes CASSQDELLAGGQFF.

The rearrangement links TRBV4-2 to TRBJ2-7, with 9 bases that match TRBD2. This CDR3 has 19 residues. Germline lookup yields CDR1 LGHNA and CDR2 YNFKEQ. With 0 bases clipped from V and 3 bases from J, the junction kept 15 bases outside the gene matches. DNA for the CDR3: TGTGCCAGCAGCCAAGACGGGTTAGATCTAGCGGGACTTTTCTACGAGCAGTACTTC. It specifies CASSQDGLDLAGLFYEQYF.

CDR3 in DNA: TGTGCCAGCAGCGCCGGGACAGGGGATGGGGACATTCAGTACTTC. It codes for CASSAGTGDGDIQYF. The chain carries TRBV7-9 and TRBJ2-4, with 10 bases fitting TRBD1. This CDR3 contains 15 residues. V dropped 5 bases and J dropped 8; count of bases not matched to a gene: 9. The germline gives CDR1 SEHNR, CDR2 FQNEAQ (reference sequence).

The rearrangement uses TRBV5-1 and TRBJ2-1, with a possible D match to TRBD1 (5 bases). The CDR3 has 15 amino acids. V lost 0 bases, J lost 4 bases, and 11 bases lay in between. Germline values: CDR1 SGHRS, CDR2 YFSETQ. DNA of the CDR3: TGCGCCAGCAGCTTGGAGGGGCTGGGGTACAATGAGCAGTTCTTC. As protein: CASSLEGLGYNEQFF.

The J gene is TRBJ2-3, the V gene TRBV19; 9 positions agree with TRBD2. The CDR3 is made up of 15 amino acids. With V trimmed by 6 bases and J by 6 bases, 10 bases remained unmatched. Germline V gives CDR1 LNHDA, CDR2 SQIVND (reference sequence). In DNA form, the CDR3 reads TGTGCCAGTAGCCGGTCTAGCGGGACTCGCGATACGCAGTATTTT. It specifies CASSRSSGTRDTQYF.

This chain links TRBV18 with TRBJ2-2, with unresolved D. Germline V gives CDR1 KGHSH, CDR2 LQKENI. V was cut by 2 bases and J by 0 bases, with 10 bases left in between. The CDR3 length is 16 residues. In DNA form, the CDR3 reads TGTGCCAGCTCACCATCTTCAGATACGAACACCGGGGAGCTGTTTTTT. Translating gives CASSPSSDTNTGELFF.

The chain joins TRBV28 to TRBJ1-2; perhaps TRBD1 as D (5 bases). The CDR3 contains 16 residues. V lost 6 bases to trimming and J lost 3 bases, with 20 bases between them. Germline assignment: CDR1 MDHEN and CDR2 SYDVKM. As DNA, the CDR3 is TGTGCCAGCAGATCTGTACCGGGGGGGAGGGACTATGGCTACACCTTC. It is translated as CASRSVPGGRDYGYTF.

The V gene is TRBV30, the J gene TRBJ1-5; D uncertain. The CDR3 has 13 amino acids. Germline-derived CDR1 and CDR2 are GTSNPN and SVGIG (reference sequence). V lost 1 base to trimming and J lost 7 bases, with 11 bases between them. This CDR3 is CAWSGANVQPQHF. The CDR3 DNA sequence: TGTGCCTGGAGTGGGGCAAACGTACAGCCCCAGCATTTT.

CDR3 residues: CASSLVRRPGGYTF. DNA of the CDR3: TGTGCCAGCAGCTTGGTACGCAGGCCAGGGGGCTACACCTTC. The rearrangement uses TRBV5-6 and TRBJ1-2, with D perhaps TRBD1 (5 bases). Germline CDR1 reads SGHDT; CDR2 reads YYEEEE. V was clipped by 0 bases and J by 8 bases, with 14 bases between them. The CDR3 sequence is 14 residues long. The whole variable domain, remainder taken from reference TRBV5-6 and TRBJ1-2, is DAGVTQSPTHLIKTRGQQVTLRCSPKSGHDTVSWYQQALGQGPQFIFQYYEEEERQRGNFPDRFSGHQFPNYSSELNVNALLLGDSALYLCASSLVRRPGGYTFGSGTRLTVV.

The chain joins TRBV3-1 (or the pseudogene TRBV3-2) to TRBJ2-1; 9 nucleotides line up with TRBD2. The V and J ends lost 0 bases and 9 bases, in that order; junction bases with no gene match: 6. From germline, CDR1 is LGHDT and CDR2 YNNKEL (reference sequence). There are 15 residues in the CDR3. CDR3 region: CASSQDAGGIGEQFF. The CDR3 DNA follows: TGTGCCAGCAGCCAAGATGCGGGAGGGATAGGTGAGCAGTTCTTC.

The chain combines TRBV28 with TRBJ1-5; D is possibly TRBD1 (5 bases). The CDR3 has 14 amino acids. Germline values: CDR1 MDHEN, CDR2 SYDVKM. The V end lost 8 bases, the J end lost 7 bases, and 18 bases lay between the germline ends. The chain's CDR3 is CASLFPGGQQPQHF. DNA of the CDR3: TGTGCCAGCCTCTTTCCCGGGGGTCAGCAGCCCCAGCATTTT.

This chain connects TRBV29-1 to TRBJ1-1; 10 bases align to TRBD1. This CDR3 is built from 13 residues. CDR1 is SQVTM and CDR2 is ANQGSEA in the germline V gene. The V and J ends lost 4 bases and 3 bases, in that order; junction bases with no gene match: 2. CDR3 sequence: CSVAGQGDTEAFF. In DNA form, the CDR3 reads TGCAGCGTTGCCGGACAGGGGGACACTGAAGCTTTCTTT.

This clone appeared a single time. V and J are TRBV7-3 and TRBJ2-3; weak D call: TRBD1 (6 bases). The CDR3 runs to 17 residues. Per the germline V gene, CDR1 is SGHTA and CDR2 is FQGTGA. Trimming cost V 5 bases and J 0 bases, with 18 bases left between them. The CDR3 sequence is CASSGSTRDTSTDTQYF. The CDR3 region has the DNA TGTGCCAGCAGCGGATCCACCCGGGACACCAGCACAGATACGCAGTATTTT.

This clone was observed a single time. J is TRBJ1-1 and V is TRBV6-5; 7 bases map to TRBD1. The trim removed 0 bases at V and 4 bases at J, leaving 8 bases unmatched. The CDR3 length is 16 residues. From germline, CDR1 is MNHEY and CDR2 SVGAGI. CDR3: CASSYSSKGASTEAFF. CDR3 nucleotide sequence: TGTGCCAGCAGTTACTCGAGTAAGGGGGCGAGCACTGAAGCTTTCTTT.